Here is one T cell receptor (beta chain) with its context. These data belong to a study of shared clonotypes between healthy human individuals. The naive CD8 subset, CD45RO-negative cells positively selected for CCR7, excluded terminally differentiated effector memory CD45RA+ cells. TCRdb's copy holds only in-frame clones and misses some; the assay was immunoSEQ multiplex PCR. The sample shows around 580,000 clones, roughly 98% of them seen only once. Trimming cost V 0 bases and J 0 bases, with 15 bases left between them. There are 18 residues in the CDR3. Germline assignment: CDR1 SGHVS and CDR2 FNYEAQ.

This sequence joins TRBV7-6 and TRBJ2-1, with a tentative D call TRBD2 (6 bases). Sequences were obtained from naive CD8+ T cells sorted from blood. The origin of this receptor is a man aged 25 to 40 in good health. The CDR3 region has the DNA TGTGCCAGCAGCTTAGCGGCGCTCGGGGAGGACTCCTACAATGAGCAGTTCTTC. Protein product: CASSLAALGEDSYNEQFF.